This TCR beta chain was recorded in a study of PD-1 blockade in classical Hodgkin lymphoma. Points from the study as a whole: Compared with baseline, CD4+ but not CD8+ TCR diversity had risen significantly by C4D1. The authors have not defined what causes the repertoire differences, possibly disease activity or prior therapy. Newly diagnosed patients were reported to exhibit reduced baseline TCR diversity relative to healthy donors.

The data were produced by immunoSEQ multiplex PCR, yet TCRdb's version contains in-frame clones alone and is incomplete. The repertoire holds approximately 65,000 clones, with approximately 92% as singletons. CDR1 and CDR2 from the germline V gene are MNHNS and SASEGT. The CDR3 length is 14 residues. Trimming stripped 0 bases from V and 8 bases from J, with 13 bases between. Time point denoted: cycle 4 day 1 (C4D1), after five to seven weeks of nivolumab. Relapses following autologous stem cell transplantation were seen in all patients, with brentuximab vedotin exposure varying. Notes on this clone: As yet, its antigen is unknown.

The sequenced sample was peripheral blood mononuclear cells (PBMCs), obtained before the fourth cycle of nivolumab. The sequence was obtained from a human donor with classical Hodgkin lymphoma. J is TRBJ1-1 and V is TRBV6-1, with D maybe TRBD1 (6 bases). CDR3 protein: CASSEALGGLEAFF. DNA for the CDR3: TGTGCCAGCAGTGAAGCGCTTGGGGGCCTAGAAGCTTTCTTT.